This entry concerns a single T cell receptor (beta chain). The antigen is undetermined. These data come from a study of cytomegalovirus exposure and HLA in healthy donors. The PCR made use of 60 Vbeta and 13 Jbeta primers. The protocol was immunoSEQ multiplex PCR, while the TCRdb copy is restricted to in-frame clones and leaves out a portion. The data hold under 200,000 clones, with roughly 75% observed a single time. Germline assignment: CDR1 WSHSY and CDR2 SAAADI. With V trimmed by 0 bases and J by 1 base, 6 bases remained unmatched. The CDR3 sequence is 16 residues long. Study observations and caveats: A further, later analysis showed that HLA-associated TCR beta chains (compared with equally common others) were more clonally expanded. In a later analysis, TCR beta V- and J-gene trimming showed a link to a missense DCLRE1C variant. Reports indicated that the classifier achieved high specificity and sensitivity in diagnosing cytomegalovirus status.

The receptor's source is a female donor in good health and CMV-seronegative. Sample: PBMCs. The genes are TRBV10-2 and TRBJ2-7; 7 nucleotides line up with TRBD1. CDR3 amino acids: CASSESRGKRSYEQYF. The CDR3 bases are TGCGCCAGCAGTGAGTCCAGGGGGAAAAGATCCTACGAGCAGTACTTC.